The entry below describes one TCR beta chain. This sample is part of a study of OX40 agonist ivuxolimab in advanced cancers. The CDR3 has 15 residues. Unmatched junction bases numbered 3, after V lost 5 bases and J lost 2 bases. Per the germline V gene, CDR1 is ENHRY and CDR2 is SYGVKD. Data came from immunoSEQ multiplex PCR; TCRdb stores just in-frame clones and leaves some out. Of some 50,000 clones listed, 83% are singletons. The source was CD4+ or CD8+ T cells sorted from blood, collected in a trial of the OX40 agonist ivuxolimab. The rearrangement uses TRBV10-3 and TRBJ2-7; TRBD2 aligns across 13 bases. The clonotype comes from an adult with an advanced solid tumor such as melanoma, head and neck, liver or kidney cancer. The CDR3 DNA reads as TGTGCCATCAGTCTCGGACTAGCGGGAGCCTACGAGCAGTACTTC. Its translation: CAISLGLAGAYEQYF.